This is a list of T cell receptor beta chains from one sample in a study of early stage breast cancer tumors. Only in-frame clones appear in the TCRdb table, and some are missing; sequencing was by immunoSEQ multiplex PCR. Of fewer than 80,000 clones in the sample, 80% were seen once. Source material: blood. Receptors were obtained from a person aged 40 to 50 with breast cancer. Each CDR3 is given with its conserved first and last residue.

CDR3: CASSPRLAGIYEQYF; V: TRBV5-8; J: TRBJ2-7
CDR3: CASSRGGGARDTQYF; V: TRBV4-2; J: TRBJ2-3
CDR3: CASSYLGQGRAFF; V: TRBV5-1; J: TRBJ1-1
CDR3: CASSFRAGVNTDTQYF; V: TRBV5-4; J: TRBJ2-3
CDR3: CASMRLAGNTGELFF; V: TRBV11-1; J: TRBJ2-2
CDR3: CASSPRTTLTLEQYF; V: TRBV19; J: TRBJ2-7
CDR3: CASSQGGFQETQYF; V: TRBV4-2; J: TRBJ2-5
CDR3: CSVRTAGGQPQHF; V: TRBV29-1; J: TRBJ1-5
CDR3: CASSPQGRSEQYF; V: TRBV4-1; J: TRBJ2-7
CDR3: CASSGLVTTGELFF; V: TRBV6-1; J: TRBJ2-2
CDR3: CASSPDRANYGYTF; V: TRBV4-1; J: TRBJ1-2
CDR3: CASSLGQGAYEQYF; V: TRBV5-6; J: TRBJ2-7
CDR3: CASLDSHNSPLHF; V: TRBV6-6; J: TRBJ1-6
CDR3: CASSVGGLSYEQYF; V: TRBV9; J: TRBJ2-7
CDR3: CASSYADRIYGYTF; V: TRBV6-6; J: TRBJ1-2
CDR3: CASSLIWGDEQYF; V: TRBV28; J: TRBJ2-7
CDR3: CASRYRERQPQHF; V: TRBV19; J: TRBJ1-5
CDR3: CASSRGSSNQPQHF; V: TRBV2; J: TRBJ1-5
CDR3: CASRATGGEETQYF; V: TRBV5-6; J: TRBJ2-5
CDR3: CASSLPGTSGSNEQFF; V: TRBV7-9; J: TRBJ2-1
CDR3: CSVRDRGNEKLFF; V: TRBV29-1; J: TRBJ1-4
CDR3: CASSSATGTGVYGYTF; V: TRBV7-9; J: TRBJ1-2
CDR3: CASSPGTSSPEQYF; V: TRBV5-1; J: TRBJ2-7
CDR3: CASSPRTSGIFTGELFF; V: TRBV11-3; J: TRBJ2-2
CDR3: CAWDREGYQPQHF; V: TRBV30; J: TRBJ1-5
CDR3: CASSSSGGYTGELFF; V: TRBV7-8; J: TRBJ2-2
CDR3: CALKGGHEQYF; V: TRBV28; J: TRBJ2-7
CDR3: CSVGDTNTGELFF; V: TRBV29-1; J: TRBJ2-2
CDR3: CSVSGESYEQYF; V: TRBV29-1; J: TRBJ2-7
CDR3: CASSPLPGGEQYF; V: TRBV7-2; J: TRBJ2-7
CDR3: CAWSVAGIADTQYF; V: TRBV30; J: TRBJ2-3
CDR3: CASSRKGGGLAGDNEQFF; V: TRBV7-3; J: TRBJ2-1
CDR3: CAWSVREPETQYF; V: TRBV30; J: TRBJ2-5
CDR3: CSVATGALLETYEQYF; V: TRBV29-1; J: NA
CDR3: CASITEGATRNTIYF; V: TRBV7-2; J: TRBJ1-3
CDR3: CASRWTNDTGELFF; V: TRBV14; J: TRBJ2-2
CDR3: CASSFEGPLEQYF; V: TRBV7-8; J: TRBJ2-7
CDR3: CASSRGLAGYNEQFF; V: TRBV4-1; J: TRBJ2-1
CDR3: CSATGGDTIYF; V: TRBV20-1; J: TRBJ1-3
CDR3: CASSLQGLAKYTDTQYF; V: TRBV7-2; J: TRBJ2-3
CDR3: CASSVEAIDYEQYF; V: TRBV9; J: TRBJ2-7
CDR3: CASSMAGTDSNYGYTF; V: TRBV19; J: TRBJ1-2
CDR3: CASSLGLAGGETQYF; V: TRBV5-1; J: TRBJ2-5
CDR3: CASSLLGQPQHF; V: TRBV7-8; J: TRBJ1-5
CDR3: CASSSAGGPPDTQYF; V: TRBV27; J: TRBJ2-3
CDR3: CASSREGKTGEQYF; V: TRBV21-1; J: TRBJ2-7